This TCR beta chain was recorded in a study of early T cells in non-severe SARS-CoV-2 infection. As for the study in general: The chains were unpaired, and the sequenced material was bulk RNA from unsorted whole blood. Study conclusions and caveats: Matching results from VDJdb favored anti-spike CD8 responses, leaving private and CD4 specificities undetected.

V shed 7 bases and J shed 7 bases, with 14 bases lying between them. The CDR3 spans 12 residues. CDR1 is MDHEN, CDR2 SYDVKM, per germline. This clonotype was observed at least ten times. Its antigen remains unidentified. The library protocol tagged individual cDNA molecules with unique molecular identifiers. MiXCR, applied by TCRdb to the 5' RACE reads, yields one record per CDR3 protein. The top ten clones hold 11% to 15% of a sample with tens of thousands of distinct CDR3 sequences, less than 5.5% of them seen once. The sequenced material came from whole blood. The chain is built from TRBV28 and TRBJ2-7, with TRBD1 as a possible D gene (6 bases). The receptor's source is an adult who was a healthcare worker with PCR-confirmed SARS-CoV-2 infection or an uninfected control (not recorded which). The CDR3 nucleotides are TGTGCCAGCACCGCAGGGGTGAAAGAGCAGTACTTC. Protein product: CASTAGVKEQYF.